Listed below are T cell receptor beta chains from one sample, sequenced in a study of shared clonotypes between healthy human individuals. Produced via immunoSEQ multiplex PCR; TCRdb's table is partial and in-frame only. The sample has 500,000 to 550,000 clones; around 96% are singletons. Sequenced input: naive CD4+ T cells sorted from blood. The receptors shown here come from a woman aged 25-40 years in good health. The conserved cysteine and the conserved F or W are not part of the CDR3 here. Expanded clones get a size class; other rows say once, few or many, or leave the size out.

CDR3 protein,clone size,J gene,V gene
ASSVSGTLNQPQH,NA,TRBJ1-5,TRBV6-1
ASSPDSSSGNTIY,NA,TRBJ1-3,TRBV5-5
ASSGGLAGINNEQF,NA,TRBJ2-1,TRBV11-2
ASSLAGDSGNTIY,NA,TRBJ1-3,TRBV5-1
ASSQFQRFSGSSSGANVLT,NA,TRBJ2-6,TRBV28
ASTTLGPSDAF,NA,TRBJ1-1,TRBV19
ASSRGRPNTDTQY,NA,TRBJ2-3,TRBV11-2
ASSPPGTGGPRNTEAF,NA,TRBJ1-1,TRBV28
ASSFLGLAGEETQY,NA,TRBJ2-5,TRBV5-6
ASRGGQGGPLH,NA,TRBJ1-6,TRBV28
ASRRSGQPMNTEAF,NA,TRBJ1-1,TRBV19
ASTTGIPLNTEAF,NA,TRBJ1-1,TRBV21-1
ASSVKRDRNTGELF,NA,TRBJ2-2,TRBV9
ASKGEYEQY,NA,TRBJ2-7,TRBV5-1
AISEVGEQY,once,TRBJ2-7,TRBV10-3
ASSEGTGTGEQY,once,TRBJ2-7,TRBV6-1
ASSFSGSGDTQY,NA,TRBJ2-3,TRBV5-1
ASSKVVVTGAPDAPPTDTQY,NA,TRBJ2-3,TRBV21-1
ASSEIHNQPQH,NA,TRBJ1-5,TRBV27
ASSNDPTNEKLF,NA,TRBJ1-4,TRBV9
ASSDQGSSGNTIY,NA,TRBJ1-3,TRBV5-1
ASSPSHSDEQY,NA,TRBJ2-7,TRBV18
ASSLETDRVIREQY,NA,TRBJ2-7,TRBV11-2
ASSSTTGGAFYNEQF,NA,TRBJ2-1,TRBV7-2